These T cell receptor beta chains were read from a single sample in a study of control samples from healthy donors and cancer patients. Only in-frame clones appear in the TCRdb table, and some are missing; sequencing was by immunoSEQ multiplex PCR. This sample yields 85,000 to 100,000 clones, of which approximately 95% are seen a single time; less than 10% belongs to the top ten. Source material: blood. The origin of the receptors is a man aged 18 to 35 in good health. Each CDR3 is given with its conserved first and last residue. The order of the fields is J gene, D gene, V gene, clone size, CDR3 DNA, CDR3 protein. D genes are given only for firm matches. Part of the rows lack a size; the others show once, few, many or a class for expanded clones.

j_call: TRBJ2-1
d_call: TRBD2
v_call: TRBV11-2
clone_size: -
cdr3_nt: TGTGCCAGCAGCTTAGTTGGGCGTAGCGGGTCCTACAATGAGCAGTTCTTC
cdr3_aa: CASSLVGRSGSYNEQFF

j_call: TRBJ2-2
d_call: -
v_call: TRBV19
clone_size: -
cdr3_nt: TGTGCCAGTCGATCTGCGGCGTGGTACGGGGAGCTGTTTTTT
cdr3_aa: CASRSAAWYGELFF

j_call: TRBJ2-7
d_call: -
v_call: TRBV5-1
clone_size: -
cdr3_nt: TGCGCCAGCAGCTGGGGTGGGGACTCCTACGAGCAGTACTTC
cdr3_aa: CASSWGGDSYEQYF

j_call: TRBJ2-5
d_call: -
v_call: TRBV29-1
clone_size: -
cdr3_nt: TGCAGCGTTGAAGGAGTTTCGGAGACCCAGTACTTC
cdr3_aa: CSVEGVSETQYF

j_call: TRBJ1-5
d_call: TRBD1
v_call: TRBV19
clone_size: -
cdr3_nt: TGTGCCACCGAGGACAGGGCAGGCCAGCCCCAGCATTTT
cdr3_aa: CATEDRAGQPQHF

j_call: TRBJ1-1
d_call: -
v_call: TRBV27
clone_size: -
cdr3_nt: TGTGCCAGCAGTTTTATAGGCGGAGAGCTCACTGAAGCTTTCTTT
cdr3_aa: CASSFIGGELTEAFF

j_call: TRBJ1-3
d_call: -
v_call: TRBV2
clone_size: -
cdr3_nt: TGTGCCAGCAGTGACAGGGCTTCAGGAAACACCATATATTTT
cdr3_aa: CASSDRASGNTIYF

j_call: TRBJ2-5
d_call: TRBD2
v_call: TRBV5-1
clone_size: -
cdr3_nt: TGCGCCAGCAGCTTGGAAATAGCGGGGGGGCCGGGTGAGACCCAGTACTTC
cdr3_aa: CASSLEIAGGPGETQYF

j_call: TRBJ1-5
d_call: -
v_call: TRBV6-5
clone_size: -
cdr3_nt: TGTGCCAGCAGTCCCTACAGCAATCAGCCCCAGCATTTT
cdr3_aa: CASSPYSNQPQHF

j_call: TRBJ2-5
d_call: TRBD1
v_call: TRBV18
clone_size: -
cdr3_nt: TGTGCCAGCTCCCAACGGGACAGACAAGAGACCCAGTACTTC
cdr3_aa: CASSQRDRQETQYF

j_call: TRBJ2-7
d_call: TRBD2
v_call: TRBV6-2/TRBV6-3
clone_size: -
cdr3_nt: TGTGCCAGCAGTCTACGACTAGCGGGAGTCGGGGAGCAGTACTTC
cdr3_aa: CASSLRLAGVGEQYF

j_call: TRBJ1-5
d_call: TRBD1
v_call: TRBV18
clone_size: -
cdr3_nt: TGTGCCAGCTCCGACAGGGCAAATCAGCCCCAGCATTTT
cdr3_aa: CASSDRANQPQHF

j_call: TRBJ1-3
d_call: -
v_call: TRBV3-1/TRBV3-2
clone_size: -
cdr3_nt: TGTGCCAGCAGCCAAGTCCCCGGACGTGGAAACACCATATATTTT
cdr3_aa: CASSQVPGRGNTIYF

j_call: TRBJ1-1
d_call: TRBD1
v_call: TRBV13
clone_size: -
cdr3_nt: TGTGCCAGCAGCCTGTCCGGGACAGTCAACATGAACACTGAAGCTTTCTTT
cdr3_aa: CASSLSGTVNMNTEAFF

j_call: TRBJ1-2
d_call: TRBD1
v_call: TRBV6-6
clone_size: -
cdr3_nt: TGTGCCAGCAGTTCTGGGACAGGGCAGGATGGCTACACCTTC
cdr3_aa: CASSSGTGQDGYTF

j_call: TRBJ2-1
d_call: TRBD2
v_call: TRBV7-9
clone_size: -
cdr3_nt: TGTGCCAGCAGCCCAAACCCCGGGACTAGTTTCGGCAATGAGCAGTTCTTC
cdr3_aa: CASSPNPGTSFGNEQFF

j_call: TRBJ2-1
d_call: -
v_call: TRBV11-2
clone_size: -
cdr3_nt: TGTGCCAGCAGCTTAGTCCGGGGGGCATACAATGAGCAGTTCTTC
cdr3_aa: CASSLVRGAYNEQFF

j_call: TRBJ2-1
d_call: TRBD2
v_call: TRBV14
clone_size: -
cdr3_nt: TGTGCCAGCAGCCGGGACATCCCGGGAGGGCCACATGAGCAGTTCTTC
cdr3_aa: CASSRDIPGGPHEQFF

j_call: TRBJ1-1
d_call: -
v_call: TRBV11-2
clone_size: -
cdr3_nt: TGTGCCAGCAGCTTAGAACACAACACTGAAGCTTTCTTT
cdr3_aa: CASSLEHNTEAFF

j_call: TRBJ2-6
d_call: TRBD1
v_call: TRBV6-4
clone_size: few
cdr3_nt: TGTGCCAGCAGTCCTGAGACAGGGGCTGGGGCCAACGTCCTGACTTTC
cdr3_aa: CASSPETGAGANVLTF

j_call: TRBJ1-5
d_call: -
v_call: TRBV7-6
clone_size: -
cdr3_nt: TGTGCCAGCAGTCCCGACACCTATAGCAATCAGCCCCAGCATTTT
cdr3_aa: CASSPDTYSNQPQHF

j_call: TRBJ2-1
d_call: TRBD1
v_call: TRBV29-1
clone_size: -
cdr3_nt: TGCAGCGTTGTAACCGGGACAGCTTTCTTC
cdr3_aa: CSVVTGTAFF

j_call: TRBJ2-2
d_call: -
v_call: TRBV5-1
clone_size: -
cdr3_nt: TGCGCCAGCAGTTCCGGGACACCCGGGGAGCTGTTTTTT
cdr3_aa: CASSSGTPGELFF

j_call: TRBJ1-1
d_call: TRBD1
v_call: TRBV2
clone_size: -
cdr3_nt: TGTGCCAGCAGCGAGGACAGGGTAAACACTGAAGCTTTCTTT
cdr3_aa: CASSEDRVNTEAFF

j_call: TRBJ2-4
d_call: TRBD1
v_call: TRBV6-1
clone_size: -
cdr3_nt: TGTGCCAGCAGCGAAGGACAGGGGGGAACCCTCAAATCCAAAAACATTCAGTACTTC
cdr3_aa: CASSEGQGGTLKSKNIQYF

j_call: TRBJ2-7
d_call: -
v_call: TRBV30
clone_size: -
cdr3_nt: TGTGCCTGGAGTATAGGAGGTTACGGCTCCTACGAGCAGTACTTC
cdr3_aa: CAWSIGGYGSYEQYF

j_call: TRBJ1-4
d_call: TRBD1
v_call: TRBV7-9
clone_size: -
cdr3_nt: TGTGCCAGCAGCGGCGGGTACCTTGGGACAGGGAATGAAAAACTGTTTTTT
cdr3_aa: CASSGGYLGTGNEKLFF

j_call: TRBJ1-1
d_call: -
v_call: TRBV6-4
clone_size: -
cdr3_nt: TGTGCCAGCAGTAATCTAGAGAACACTGAAGCTTTCTTT
cdr3_aa: CASSNLENTEAFF

j_call: TRBJ1-1
d_call: TRBD1
v_call: TRBV30
clone_size: -
cdr3_nt: TGTGCCTGCCGGGCAGGGGGAACTGAAGCTTTCTTT
cdr3_aa: CACRAGGTEAFF

j_call: TRBJ1-6
d_call: -
v_call: TRBV27
clone_size: -
cdr3_nt: TGTGCCAGCAGTTTAGGGGACGGGAATTCACCCCTCCACTTT
cdr3_aa: CASSLGDGNSPLHF

j_call: TRBJ2-7
d_call: -
v_call: TRBV6-5
clone_size: -
cdr3_nt: TGTGCCAGCATGTCTCCGTACGAGCAGTACTTC
cdr3_aa: CASMSPYEQYF

j_call: TRBJ1-4
d_call: -
v_call: TRBV7-2
clone_size: -
cdr3_nt: TGTGCCAGCAGCCTAGGAGGGCCTTTTAGAGCAACTAATGAAAAACTGTTTTTT
cdr3_aa: CASSLGGPFRATNEKLFF

j_call: TRBJ1-1
d_call: TRBD1
v_call: TRBV4-2
clone_size: -
cdr3_nt: TGTGCCAGCAGCCAACGGGACAGGGGGGGTCCAGAAGCTTTCTTT
cdr3_aa: CASSQRDRGGPEAFF

j_call: TRBJ1-1
d_call: -
v_call: TRBV12-3/TRBV12-4
clone_size: -
cdr3_nt: TGTGCCAGCAGTTTTGGAGGGGCCACTGAAGCTTTCTTT
cdr3_aa: CASSFGGATEAFF

j_call: TRBJ1-2
d_call: -
v_call: TRBV3-1/TRBV3-2
clone_size: -
cdr3_nt: TGTGCCAGCCGAGGGGGTGGGGGAACCTATAACTATGGCTACACCTTC
cdr3_aa: CASRGGGGTYNYGYTF

j_call: TRBJ2-7
d_call: TRBD2
v_call: TRBV28
clone_size: once
cdr3_nt: TGTGCCAGCAGTTCTACTAGCGGCTACGAGCAGTACTTC
cdr3_aa: CASSSTSGYEQYF

j_call: TRBJ1-1
d_call: -
v_call: TRBV15
clone_size: few
cdr3_nt: TGTGCCACCAGCGTAAGAAAAGGGAGGGCTTTCTTT
cdr3_aa: CATSVRKGRAFF

j_call: TRBJ2-2
d_call: -
v_call: TRBV15
clone_size: -
cdr3_nt: TGTGCCACCAGCAGGGTGGACGGTTACACCGGGGAGCTGTTTTTT
cdr3_aa: CATSRVDGYTGELFF

j_call: TRBJ2-1
d_call: -
v_call: TRBV4-2
clone_size: -
cdr3_nt: TGTGCCAGCAGCCAAGATTACAGCAATGAGCAGTTCTTC
cdr3_aa: CASSQDYSNEQFF

j_call: TRBJ2-1
d_call: -
v_call: TRBV5-6
clone_size: -
cdr3_nt: TGTGCCAGCAGCTTGACGGGACTTTTAAATGAGCAGTTCTTC
cdr3_aa: CASSLTGLLNEQFF

j_call: TRBJ1-2
d_call: -
v_call: TRBV2
clone_size: -
cdr3_nt: TGTGCCAGCACCAAAACACAGGGCCCCGAATATGGCTACACCTTC
cdr3_aa: CASTKTQGPEYGYTF

j_call: TRBJ2-7
d_call: -
v_call: TRBV7-9
clone_size: -
cdr3_nt: TGTGCCAGCAGCTTGGTCGACAACTCCTACGAGCAGTACTTC
cdr3_aa: CASSLVDNSYEQYF

j_call: TRBJ2-1
d_call: TRBD1
v_call: TRBV5-1
clone_size: -
cdr3_nt: TGCGCCAGCAGCTCGAACGGACAGGGTACCTACAATGAGCAGTTCTTC
cdr3_aa: CASSSNGQGTYNEQFF

j_call: TRBJ1-4
d_call: TRBD1
v_call: TRBV5-1
clone_size: -
cdr3_nt: TGCGCCAGCAGACAAGACAGGGGGCCTGAAAAACTGTTTTTT
cdr3_aa: CASRQDRGPEKLFF

j_call: TRBJ2-7
d_call: -
v_call: TRBV20-1
clone_size: -
cdr3_nt: TGCAGTGCTAGGGGGGGCGAGCAGTACTTC
cdr3_aa: CSARGGEQYF

j_call: TRBJ2-7
d_call: TRBD1
v_call: TRBV6-5
clone_size: -
cdr3_nt: TGTGCCAGCAGTTACGGGACAGGGTTTTCCTACGAGCAGTACTTC
cdr3_aa: CASSYGTGFSYEQYF

j_call: TRBJ2-1
d_call: TRBD2
v_call: TRBV3-1/TRBV3-2
clone_size: once
cdr3_nt: TGTGCCAGCAGCCACAGGACTAGCGGGAGGGTCCACAATGAGCAGTTCTTC
cdr3_aa: CASSHRTSGRVHNEQFF

j_call: TRBJ1-1
d_call: -
v_call: TRBV19
clone_size: -
cdr3_nt: TGTGCCAGTCTACTCGGGGGCGAAGCTTTCTTT
cdr3_aa: CASLLGGEAFF

j_call: TRBJ1-5
d_call: TRBD1
v_call: TRBV30
clone_size: -
cdr3_nt: TGTGCCTGGAGTGTTGGGACCGGACAGGGGGATCAGCCCCAGCATTTT
cdr3_aa: CAWSVGTGQGDQPQHF

j_call: TRBJ1-3
d_call: TRBD1
v_call: TRBV6-6
clone_size: -
cdr3_nt: TGTGCCAGCAGAACCCGGACAGGGCCCGGGGGAAACACCATATATTTT
cdr3_aa: CASRTRTGPGGNTIYF

j_call: TRBJ1-1
d_call: -
v_call: TRBV5-6
clone_size: -
cdr3_nt: TGTGCCAGCAGCACCGGACAAACTAACACTGAAGCTTTCTTT
cdr3_aa: CASSTGQTNTEAFF

j_call: TRBJ1-1
d_call: -
v_call: TRBV15
clone_size: -
cdr3_nt: TGTGCCACCAGCATACAGGGTAAAACTGAAGCTTTCTTT
cdr3_aa: CATSIQGKTEAFF